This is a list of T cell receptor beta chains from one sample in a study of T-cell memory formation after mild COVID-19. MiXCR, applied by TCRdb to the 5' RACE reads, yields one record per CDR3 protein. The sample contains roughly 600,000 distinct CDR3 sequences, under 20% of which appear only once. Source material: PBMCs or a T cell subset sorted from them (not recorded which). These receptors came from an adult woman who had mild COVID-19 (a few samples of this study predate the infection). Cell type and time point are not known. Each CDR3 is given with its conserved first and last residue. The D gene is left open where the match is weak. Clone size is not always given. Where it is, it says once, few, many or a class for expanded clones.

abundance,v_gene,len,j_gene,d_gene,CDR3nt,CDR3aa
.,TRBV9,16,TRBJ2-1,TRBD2,TGTGCCAGCAGCAACGGACTAGCGGGATCATACAATGAGCAGTTCTTC,CASSNGLAGSYNEQFF
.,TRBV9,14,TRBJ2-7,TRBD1,TGTGCCAGCAGCGCCCGGCGGGACAGGTCCGAGCAGTACTTC,CASSARRDRSEQYF
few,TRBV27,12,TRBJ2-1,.,TGTGCCAGCAGTTCGGAAGGGGTTGGGCAGTTCTTC,CASSSEGVGQFF
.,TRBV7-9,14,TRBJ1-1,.,TGTGCCAGCAGCCATATTACAGTGAACACTGAAGCTTTCTTT,CASSHITVNTEAFF
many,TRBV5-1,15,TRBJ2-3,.,TGCGCCAGCAGCGTCCAGGGGATGAGCACAGATACGCAGTATTTT,CASSVQGMSTDTQYF
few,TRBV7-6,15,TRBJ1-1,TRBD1,TGTGCCAGCAGCTTGCCCGGACAGGAGAACACTGAAGCTTTCTTT,CASSLPGQENTEAFF
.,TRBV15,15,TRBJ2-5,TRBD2,TGTGCCACCAGCAGAGATTTGACTAGCGGGGAGACCCAGTACTTC,CATSRDLTSGETQYF
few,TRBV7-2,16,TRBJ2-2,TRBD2,TGTGCCAGCAGCTTACTCTCGGGAGGGCCTATCGGGGAGCTGTTTTTT,CASSLLSGGPIGELFF
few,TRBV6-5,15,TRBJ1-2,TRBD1,TGTGCCAGCAGTGGAAGGACAGGGGGCAGCTATGGCTACACCTTC,CASSGRTGGSYGYTF
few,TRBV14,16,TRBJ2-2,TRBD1,TGTGCCAGCAGCCCTTTGACAGGGATTAACACCGGGGAGCTGTTTTTT,CASSPLTGINTGELFF
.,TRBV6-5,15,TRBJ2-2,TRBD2,TGTGCCAGCAGGGGACTAGCGGAGAACACCGGGGAGCTGTTTTTT,CASRGLAENTGELFF
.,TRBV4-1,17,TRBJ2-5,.,TGCGCCAGCAGCCAGGGTTGGAAGTTAGCGGACCAAGAGACCCAGTACTTC,CASSQGWKLADQETQYF
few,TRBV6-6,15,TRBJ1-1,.,TGTGCCAGCAGTTACTCCAAGACAGACAACACTGAAGCTTTCTTT,CASSYSKTDNTEAFF
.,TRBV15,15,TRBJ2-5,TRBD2,TGTGCCACCAGCACCCGGACTAGCTACCAAGAGACCCAGTACTTC,CATSTRTSYQETQYF
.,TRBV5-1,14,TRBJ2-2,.,TGCGCCAGCAGCTTGGGACTGGAAGCCGGGGAGCTGTTTTTT,CASSLGLEAGELFF
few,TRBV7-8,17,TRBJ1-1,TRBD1,TGTGCCAGCAGCAGATGGTCTTCGGACAGGGTGAACACTGAAGCTTTCTTT,CASSRWSSDRVNTEAFF
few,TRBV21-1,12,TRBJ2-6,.,TGTGCCACCCGATCTGGGGCCAACGTCCTGACTTTC,CATRSGANVLTF
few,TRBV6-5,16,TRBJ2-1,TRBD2,TGTGCCAGCAGTTACAGGGCTAGCGGGTCCTACAATGAGCAGTTCTTC,CASSYRASGSYNEQFF
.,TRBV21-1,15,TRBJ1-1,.,TGTGCCAGCAGCAAATGGGGGGACAGGGGGCTTGAGGCTTTCTTT,CASSKWGDRGLEAFF
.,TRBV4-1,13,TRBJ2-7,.,TGCGCCAGCAGCCCAGGGAAAAGCCACGAGCAGTACTTC,CASSPGKSHEQYF
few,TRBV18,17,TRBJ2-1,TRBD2,TGTGCCAGCTCACCACCGATTTTAGCGGGGGGGTCAGGAGAGCAGTTCTTC,CASSPPILAGGSGEQFF
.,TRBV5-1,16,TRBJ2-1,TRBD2,TGCGCCAGCAGCGCCCGACTAGCGGGAAATCGCAATGAGCAGTTCTTC,CASSARLAGNRNEQFF
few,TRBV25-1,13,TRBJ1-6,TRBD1,TGTGCCAGCAGTGGGACAGGATTATCACCCCTCCACTTT,CASSGTGLSPLHF
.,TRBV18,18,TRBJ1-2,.,TGTGCCAGCTCATCCATAACCGGGACACCGACACCTAACTATGGCTACACCTTC,CASSSITGTPTPNYGYTF
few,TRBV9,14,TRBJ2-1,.,TGTGCCAGCAGCGTAGCGGGGCAGGGCGATGAGCAGTTCTTC,CASSVAGQGDEQFF
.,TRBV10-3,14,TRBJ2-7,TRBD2,TGTGCCACCTCCCCGGCGGGAGGTCCCTACGAGCAGTACTTC,CATSPAGGPYEQYF
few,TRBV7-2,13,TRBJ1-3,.,TGTGCCAGCAGCTTTCAGACTGGAAACACCATATATTTT,CASSFQTGNTIYF
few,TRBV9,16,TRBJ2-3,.,TGTGCCAGCAGCACCCAACAGGGGGGGCGGCGAGATACGCAGTATTTT,CASSTQQGGRRDTQYF
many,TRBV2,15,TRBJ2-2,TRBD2,TGTGCCAGCAGACTAGCGGGAGGGCCCACCGGGGAGCTGTTTTTT,CASRLAGGPTGELFF
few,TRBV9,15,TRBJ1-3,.,TGTGCCAGCAGCGTCGGCTCGGGGTTGGGAAACACCATATATTTT,CASSVGSGLGNTIYF
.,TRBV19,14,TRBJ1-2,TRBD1,TGTGCCAGTAGTCCCCGGGACAGGTCCTATGGCTACACCTTC,CASSPRDRSYGYTF
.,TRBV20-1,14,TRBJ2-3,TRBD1,TGCAGTGCTAGATCAGGGGGCATGACAGATACGCAGTATTTT,CSARSGGMTDTQYF
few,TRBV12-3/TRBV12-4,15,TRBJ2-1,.,TGTGCCAGCAATGTAGAGCAGGCCCTATACAATGAGCAGTTCTTC,CASNVEQALYNEQFF
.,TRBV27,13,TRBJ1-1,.,TGTGCCAGCGGGCCTAAGGGTAACACTGAAGCTTTCTTT,CASGPKGNTEAFF
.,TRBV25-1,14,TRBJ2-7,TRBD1,TGTGCCAGCAGTGAGGGGACAGGGAGCTACGAGCAGTACTTC,CASSEGTGSYEQYF
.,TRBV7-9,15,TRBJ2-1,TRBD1,TGTGCCAGCAGCTTAGCCGGGACAGAAGGCGATGAGCAGTTCTTC,CASSLAGTEGDEQFF
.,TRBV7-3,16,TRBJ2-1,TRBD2,TGTGCCAGCAGCTCCGAGGGAGGGAGGGCCTACAATGAGCAGTTCTTC,CASSSEGGRAYNEQFF
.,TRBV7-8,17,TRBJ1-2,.,TGTGCCAGCAGCTCAGACCCCGCGGCCACTACTAACTATGGCTACACCTTC,CASSSDPAATTNYGYTF
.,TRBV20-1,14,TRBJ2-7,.,TGCAGTGCTAGACCTTCCATCAATACCTACGAGCAGTACTTC,CSARPSINTYEQYF
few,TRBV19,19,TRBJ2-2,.,TGTGCCAGTAGTATTCACAGAAGTCCTTATTTTAGTAACACCGGGGAGCTGTTTTTT,CASSIHRSPYFSNTGELFF
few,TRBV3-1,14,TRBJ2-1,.,TGTGCCAGCGGGTACAGGGATCCCTACAATGAGCAGTTCTTC,CASGYRDPYNEQFF
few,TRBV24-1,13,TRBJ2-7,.,TGTGCCACCAGTGAGGCGCAGAGGCTCGAGCAGTACTTC,CATSEAQRLEQYF
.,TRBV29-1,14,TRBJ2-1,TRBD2,TGCAGCGTTGCACTAGCGGGGGCCTACAATGAGCAGTTCTTC,CSVALAGAYNEQFF
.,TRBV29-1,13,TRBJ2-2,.,TGCAGCGTTGTGTCGAGATCCACCGGGGAGCTGTTTTTT,CSVVSRSTGELFF
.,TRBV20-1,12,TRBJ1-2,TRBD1,TGCAGTGCTAACAGGGGATCGAGTGGCTACACCTTC,CSANRGSSGYTF
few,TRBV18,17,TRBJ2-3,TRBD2,TGTGCCAGCTCACCACTCCTTAGCGGGGGGGCCACAGATACGCAGTATTTT,CASSPLLSGGATDTQYF
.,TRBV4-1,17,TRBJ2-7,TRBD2,TGCGCCAGCAGCCAAGATGGGGTAGCGGGAGGAGCTAGGGAGCAGTACTTC,CASSQDGVAGGAREQYF
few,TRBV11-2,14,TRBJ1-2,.,TGTGCCAGCAGCTTACGGGGATTCGTCTATGGCTACACCTTC,CASSLRGFVYGYTF
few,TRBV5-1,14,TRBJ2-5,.,TGCGCCAGCAGCTTGGGGGGGTATGGAGAGACCCAGTACTTC,CASSLGGYGETQYF
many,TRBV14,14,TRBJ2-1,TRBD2,TGTGCCAGCAGCTCCTGGGTAGGGAGGGATGAGCAGTTCTTC,CASSSWVGRDEQFF
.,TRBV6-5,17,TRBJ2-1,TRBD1,TGTGCCAGCAGGCCCCATTACAGGGGGGAGGTCTACAATGAGCAGTTCTTC,CASRPHYRGEVYNEQFF